A selection of T cell receptor beta chains follows, all from one sample in a study of CXCR3-negative and CXCR3-positive naive CD8 T cells. TCRdb derives one entry per CDR3 protein from the 5' RACE reads, leaving out DNA. The repertoire table contains around 26,000 distinct CDR3 sequences. Sequenced input: naive CXCR3- CD8+ T cells from blood. The receptors stem from a human donor in good health. Some clones in this sample may be carry-over from other donors' samples. Each CDR3 is given with its conserved first and last residue. A clone size is listed for some rows: how often the clone was seen (once, few, many), or a class if it is expanded.

j_gene | abundance | v_gene | CDR3aa
TRBJ2-3 | medium-sized | TRBV5-1 | CASSLEEDTQYF
TRBJ1-1 | - | TRBV29-1 | CSVQGPSNTEAFF
TRBJ2-7 | - | TRBV11-2 | CASSFRVVVGGLYEQYF
TRBJ2-4 | - | TRBV21-1 | CASSKEVRAGNIQYF
TRBJ2-7 | medium-sized | TRBV7-9 | CASSLDQGIRYEQYF
TRBJ2-5 | - | TRBV25-1 | CASSDWQKETQYF
TRBJ1-1 | - | TRBV5-6 | CASSLAGTVNTEAFF
TRBJ2-1 | - | TRBV20-1 | CSATGDLYNEQFF
TRBJ2-1 | - | TRBV6-2/TRBV6-3 | CASSSTGGQINNEQFF
TRBJ1-5 | - | TRBV6-2/TRBV6-3 | CASNDLVAQPQHF
TRBJ2-7 | - | TRBV6-2/TRBV6-3 | CASRDRAGYEQYF
TRBJ1-1 | - | TRBV21-1 | CASSKAAGVRNTEAFF
TRBJ1-3 | - | TRBV7-9 | CASRGPGCSGNTIYF
TRBJ2-2 | - | TRBV7-9 | CASSPWDRGAGELFF
TRBJ2-7 | - | TRBV5-1 | CASGLGGYEQYF
TRBJ1-3 | - | TRBV14 | CASSQVSGATTIYF
TRBJ2-7 | - | TRBV4-2 | CASSQTSSGGAHEQYF
TRBJ1-5 | - | TRBV12-3/TRBV12-4 | CASGPTGGSQPQHF
TRBJ2-2 | medium-sized | TRBV29-1 | CSARPPGQNTGELFF
TRBJ1-1 | - | TRBV28 | CASSSPTGALSEAFF
TRBJ2-3 | - | TRBV7-9 | CAGDGQGGSTDTQYF
TRBJ2-2 | - | TRBV20-1 | CSARAPGLETGELFF
TRBJ2-6 | - | TRBV29-1 | CSKRSGAGANVLTF
TRBJ2-7 | - | TRBV7-8 | CASSSLTGGYEQYF
TRBJ2-3 | - | TRBV5-1 | CASSLPSGGPRYTDTQYF
TRBJ1-2 | - | TRBV20-1 | CSAIQGGDGYTF
TRBJ1-1 | medium-sized | TRBV10-2 | CASSDPEQNRMNTEAFF
TRBJ2-7 | - | TRBV24-1 | CATSERWTGSEQYF